A single T cell receptor beta chain is shown here with its context. The sample comes from a study of blood T cell repertoires in COVID-19. Across the study: Sites in the United States, Italy and Spain provided acute and convalescent COVID-19 samples. Nucleic acid was either cDNA or gDNA, and it came from T cells, B-cell-depleted T cells, or PBMCs.

Original data processing: Using reference gene primer amplification, nucleated cell counts were estimated. Libraries were prepared by immunoSEQ multiplex PCR; TCRdb keeps only in-frame clonotypes and omits some of them. The DNA gave D and trimming, while V, J and clone size come from that table. The sample comprises about 190,000 clones, 65% to 80% of which are singletons, and less than 15% rests with the top ten. The germline V gene has CDR1 MNHEY and CDR2 SMNVEV (reference sequence). Trimming removed 6 bases at V and 6 bases at J, with 14 bases between. This CDR3 comprises 14 residues. This chain links TRBV27 with TRBJ2-2; weak D call: TRBD1 (5 bases). This TCR was sampled from a man aged 45-65 years who had recovered from COVID-19. The sequenced sample consisted of peripheral blood. CDR3 sequence reads: CASSKGFSAGELFF. DNA for the CDR3: TGTGCCAGCAGCAAGGGGTTCTCGGCCGGGGAGCTGTTTTTT.